This TCR beta chain was profiled in a study of T-cell reconstitution after alpha-beta-depleted transplantation in children. CDR3 length equals 15 residues. With V trimmed by 6 bases and J by 4 bases, 6 bases remained unmatched. A TCRbeta library incorporating unique molecular identifiers was prepared. TCRdb re-called the PCR reads with MiXCR, one entry per CDR3 protein. The sample has about 830,000 distinct CDR3 sequences; roughly 15% are singletons. This clonotype appeared a few times. The antigen remains unidentified. Study observations and caveats: From surviving recipient T cells and thymic progenitors came the high day-60 TCRbeta diversity observed in some patients. Alpha-beta T cells about two months after transplant reportedly derived from several hundred expanded graft clones.

The TCR originated in a male patient under 18 who had a stem cell transplant for acute lymphoblastic leukemia, so the T cells may come from the graft donor. The V gene is TRBV12-3 or TRBV12-4, the J gene TRBJ1-2; 12 bases fit TRBD1. The sequencing here drew on PBMCs, mostly from graft donor cells, taken 360 days after TCRalphabeta/CD19-depleted stem cell transplant. CDR3: CASRMPGQGAYGYTF. The CDR3 bases are TGTGCCAGCAGGATGCCGGGACAGGGGGCCTATGGCTACACCTTC.